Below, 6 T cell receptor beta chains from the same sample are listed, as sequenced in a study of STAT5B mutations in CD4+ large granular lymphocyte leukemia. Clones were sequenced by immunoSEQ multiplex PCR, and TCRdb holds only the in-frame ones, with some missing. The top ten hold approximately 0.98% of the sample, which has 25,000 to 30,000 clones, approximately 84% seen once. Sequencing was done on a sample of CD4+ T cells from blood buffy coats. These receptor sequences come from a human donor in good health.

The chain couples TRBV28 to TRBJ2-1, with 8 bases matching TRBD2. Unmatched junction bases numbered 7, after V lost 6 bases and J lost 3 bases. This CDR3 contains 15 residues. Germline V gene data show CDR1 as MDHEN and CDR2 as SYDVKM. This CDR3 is CASSHSGDYYNEQFF. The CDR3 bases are TGTGCCAGCAGCCATAGCGGGGATTACTACAATGAGCAGTTCTTC.

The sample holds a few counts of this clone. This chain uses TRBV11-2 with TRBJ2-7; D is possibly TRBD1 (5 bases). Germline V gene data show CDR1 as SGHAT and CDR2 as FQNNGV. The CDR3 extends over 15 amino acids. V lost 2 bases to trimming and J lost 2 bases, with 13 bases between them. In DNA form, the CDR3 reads TGTGCCAGCAGCTTATACCAGGACACCGCCTACGAGCAGTACTTC. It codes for CASSLYQDTAYEQYF.

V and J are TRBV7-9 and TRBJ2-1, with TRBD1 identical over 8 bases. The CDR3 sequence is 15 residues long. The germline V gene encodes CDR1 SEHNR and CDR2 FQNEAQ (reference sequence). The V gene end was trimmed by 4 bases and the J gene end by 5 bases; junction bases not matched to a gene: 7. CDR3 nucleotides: TGTGCCAGCAGCTCCGACAGGGGATTCAACAATGAGCAGTTCTTC. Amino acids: CASSSDRGFNNEQFF.

This CDR3 reads CASSPPTGNEQFF. As DNA, the CDR3 is TGTGCCAGCAGCCCTCCGACCGGCAATGAGCAGTTCTTC. The V gene is TRBV7-8, the J gene TRBJ2-1; no clear D gene. The CDR3 is 13 amino acids. CDR1 is SGHVS and CDR2 is FQNEAQ in the germline V gene. V shed 5 bases and J shed 6 bases, with 11 bases lying between them.

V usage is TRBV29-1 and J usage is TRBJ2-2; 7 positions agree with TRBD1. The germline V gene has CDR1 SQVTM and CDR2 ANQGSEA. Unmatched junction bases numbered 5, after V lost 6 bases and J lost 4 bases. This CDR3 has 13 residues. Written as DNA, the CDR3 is TGCAGCGTGGTTCGGGACAGCACCGGGGAGCTGTTTTTT. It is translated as CSVVRDSTGELFF.

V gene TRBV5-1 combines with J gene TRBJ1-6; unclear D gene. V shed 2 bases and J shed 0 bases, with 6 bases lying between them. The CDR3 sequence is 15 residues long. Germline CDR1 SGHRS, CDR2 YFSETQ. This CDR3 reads CASSFGSSYNSPLHF. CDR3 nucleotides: TGCGCCAGCAGCTTCGGGAGCTCCTATAATTCACCCCTCCACTTT. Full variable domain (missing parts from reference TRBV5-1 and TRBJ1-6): KAGVTQTPRYLIKTRGQQVTLSCSPISGHRSVSWYQQTPGQGLQFLFEYFSETQRNKGNFPGRFSGRQFSNSRSEMNVSTLELGDSALYLCASSFGSSYNSPLHFGNGTRLTVT.